This TCR beta chain stems from a study of blood T cell repertoires in COVID-19. The wider study: From the United States, Italy and Spain came samples of acute and convalescent COVID-19.

Using immunoSEQ multiplex PCR, the repertoire was profiled, and TCRdb retains in-frame clones only, with some absent. This table has about 180,000 clones, approximately 88% appearing once. The CDR3 extends over 16 amino acids. Germline CDR1 SGHVS, CDR2 FQNEAQ. Trimming took off 2 bases at V and 2 bases at J, with 13 bases between the two ends. This chain uses TRBV7-8 with TRBJ1-5; D remains unclear. The origin of this receptor is a woman aged 25-40 years with acute or convalescent COVID-19. Sample: peripheral blood. CDR3 amino acids: CASSLRETSGNQPQHF. The CDR3 nucleotides read TGTGCCAGCAGCTTAAGGGAGACTTCGGGCAATCAGCCCCAGCATTTT.